The sequence of this TCR beta chain was determined in a study of shared clonotypes between healthy human individuals. Looking at the study overall: Each donor had three CD4 naive, three CD4 memory, two CD8 naive and one CD8 memory plate.

Into CD45RA+ naive and CD45RA-negative memory subsets, the CD4+ cells were split. At deep level, the assay was performed. Study processing details: ImmunoSEQ output lacked quality scores and full-length reads, limiting matched filtering. Method: immunoSEQ multiplex PCR; TCRdb's copy keeps in-frame clones and lacks some. V and J calls and clone size follow that table, whereas D and trimming were derived from the DNA. Of 2.5 million or so clones listed, about 92% are singletons. Sequenced material: naive CD4+ T cells sorted from blood. Sample subset: CD45RA+ positively selected. This sequence was found in a man aged 18 to 29 in good health.

As DNA, the CDR3 is TGTGCCAGCAGTCGGGGCACAGGGCTAGGCTACACCTTC. Its protein product is CASSRGTGLGYTF. This chain connects TRBV2 to TRBJ1-2, with D possibly matching TRBD1 (6 bases). Trimming removed 5 bases from V and 8 bases from J, with 15 bases in between. This CDR3 contains 13 residues. Germline V gene sequence: CDR1 SNHLY, CDR2 FYNNEI. The full variable domain, rest sourced from reference TRBV2 and TRBJ1-2, is EPEVTQTPSHQVTQMGQEVILRCVPISNHLYFYWYRQILGQKVEFLVSFYNNEISEKSEIFDDQFSVERPDGSNFTLKIRSTKLEDSAMYFCASSRGTGLGYTFGSGTRLTVV.